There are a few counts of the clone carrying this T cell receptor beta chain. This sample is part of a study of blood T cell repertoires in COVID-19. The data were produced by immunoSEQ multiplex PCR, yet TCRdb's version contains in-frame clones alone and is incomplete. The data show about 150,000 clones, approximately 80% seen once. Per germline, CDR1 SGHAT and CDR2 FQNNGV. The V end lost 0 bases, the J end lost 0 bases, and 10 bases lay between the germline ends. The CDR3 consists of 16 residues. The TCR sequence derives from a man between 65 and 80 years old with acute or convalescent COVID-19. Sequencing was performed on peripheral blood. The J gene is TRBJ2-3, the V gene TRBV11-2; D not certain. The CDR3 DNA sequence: TGTGCCAGCAGCTTAGATCCCGACACTAGCACAGATACGCAGTATTTT. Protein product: CASSLDPDTSTDTQYF.